The next 4 T cell receptor beta chains were all read from a single sample in a study of shared clonotypes between healthy human individuals. The data were produced by immunoSEQ multiplex PCR, yet TCRdb's version contains in-frame clones alone and is incomplete. Of 2.3 million or so clones in the sample, approximately 95% were seen once. What was sequenced was naive CD4+ T cells from PBMCs. Subset indicated: CD45RA+ positively selected. The source is a young man in good health. Some clones in this sample may be carry-over from other donors' samples.

This chain uses TRBV19 with TRBJ2-3, with D perhaps matching TRBD1 (5 bases). Germline V gene data show CDR1 as LNHDA and CDR2 as SQIVND (reference sequence). V lost 7 bases and J 6 bases, leaving 17 bases between the germline ends. The CDR3 sequence is 14 residues long. The CDR3 region has the DNA TGTGCCAGTAAAGACAGCCAACCACAGGATACGCAGTATTTT. Translating it yields CASKDSQPQDTQYF.

This rearrangement joins TRBV28 to TRBJ2-7; TRBD2 matches at 10 bases. The CDR3 is 18 residues long. From germline, CDR1 is MDHEN and CDR2 SYDVKM. V lost 0 bases and J lost 5; bases outside the gene matches: 13. The CDR3 bases are TGTGCCAGCAGTTTATGGGAGTTTGGAGCGGGAGGGCCCGACGAGCAGTACTTC. As protein: CASSLWEFGAGGPDEQYF. Filled out from reference TRBV28 and TRBJ2-7, the complete variable domain reads DVKVTQSSRYLVKRTGEKVFLECVQDMDHENMFWYRQDPGLGLRLIYFSYDVKMKEKGDIPEGYSVSREKKERFSLILESASTNQTSMYLCASSLWEFGAGGPDEQYFGPGTRLTVT.

This chain uses TRBV30 with TRBJ2-7; 9 bases map to TRBD2. Unmatched junction bases numbered 1, after V lost 4 bases and J lost 6 bases. There are 11 residues in the CDR3. Germline CDR1 is GTSNPN and CDR2 is SVGIG (reference sequence). CDR3 in DNA: TGTGCCTGGAATAGCGGGGGCGAGCAGTACTTC. This sequence encodes CAWNSGGEQYF.

The chain carries TRBV19 and TRBJ1-5; D is perhaps TRBD1 (5 bases). V was trimmed by 3 bases and J by 4 bases, leaving 16 bases between them. The germline gives CDR1 LNHDA, CDR2 SQIVND (reference sequence). The CDR3 is 16 amino acids. In DNA form, the CDR3 reads TGTGCCAGTAGTATTGTGGCCAGTGGGGGGAATCAGCCCCAGCATTTT. Translated, it gives CASSIVASGGNQPQHF.